The 30 T cell receptor beta chains in this list originate from one sample, sequenced in a study of blood T cell repertoires in COVID-19 (dated by TCRdb to about 2020). Receptor libraries were prepared by the immunoSEQ multiplex PCR assay. In TCRdb, the immuneACCESS table is reduced to in-frame sequences with V and J assigned. These tables do not hold every clone; where another copy was compared, an unresolved V gene accounts for under half, and the others remain unexplained. The sample has 400,000 to 450,000 clones on record, 70% to 90% of them singletons. The top ten hold roughly 12% of the sample. The sequenced sample consisted of peripheral blood. The receptors derive from a woman in her 50s with COVID-19, enrolled during active disease.

The genes are TRBV6-5 and TRBJ1-2; a possible D gene is TRBD1 (5 bases). V was clipped by 5 bases and J by 3 bases, with 10 bases between them. The germline V gene has CDR1 MNHEY and CDR2 SVGAGI. CDR3 size: 13 residues. CDR3 sequence: CASSLDSYYGYTF. The CDR3 DNA sequence: TGTGCCAGCAGTCTCGACAGTTACTATGGCTACACCTTC.

This chain links TRBV5-1 with TRBJ2-7; 8 bases line up with TRBD1. V lost 4 bases and J lost 7; bases outside the gene matches: 13. Germline V gene data show CDR1 as SGHRS and CDR2 as YFSETQ. CDR3 length equals 15 residues. The CDR3 here is CASSILGTGLREQYF. The CDR3 DNA follows: TGCGCCAGCAGCATCCTCGGGACAGGTCTCAGGGAGCAGTACTTC.

The chain is built from TRBV30 and TRBJ1-6; D is unresolved. Germline CDR1 reads GTSNPN; CDR2 reads SVGIG (reference sequence). V was pared by 4 bases and J by 5 bases, with 6 bases between. The CDR3 totals 12 residues. CDR3 residues: CAWIQNNSPLHF. In nucleotides, the CDR3 is TGTGCCTGGATCCAAAATAATTCACCCCTCCACTTT.

V is TRBV2 and J is TRBJ1-4; a possible D gene is TRBD1 (6 bases). The germline V gene has CDR1 SNHLY and CDR2 FYNNEI. Between the trimmed V and J ends, which lost 4 bases and 7 bases, there was a span of 16 bases. There are 15 residues in the CDR3. CDR3 sequence reads: CASSAPRGASEKLFF. Written as DNA, the CDR3 is TGTGCCAGCAGTGCCCCCCGGGGGGCGAGTGAAAAACTGTTTTTT.

This rearrangement joins TRBV5-5 to TRBJ2-7; TRBD1 matches at 9 bases. Trimming cost V 3 bases and J 3 bases; bases outside gene matches: 10. Germline V gene sequence: CDR1 SGHKS, CDR2 YYEKEE (reference sequence). This CDR3 is 16 amino acids long. The CDR3 sequence is CASSSITGGRNYEQYF. CDR3 nucleotides: TGTGCCAGCAGCTCCATCACAGGGGGCAGGAACTACGAGCAGTACTTC.

The chain links TRBV30 to TRBJ1-5, with D perhaps TRBD1 (5 bases). Germline V CDR1 and CDR2: GTSNPN, SVGIG (reference sequence). The V end was cut by 2 bases, the J end by 7 bases, with 18 bases between. This CDR3 has 15 residues. The CDR3 DNA follows: TGTGCCTGGAGTAAAGGCAGGGAAGCGGGACAGCCCCAGCATTTT. This gives the protein CAWSKGREAGQPQHF.

CDR3 in amino acids: CASSTGGTNTGELFF. CDR3 in DNA: TGTGCCAGCTCGACAGGGGGCACGAACACCGGGGAGCTGTTTTTT. The chain employs TRBV9 and TRBJ2-2; 10 nucleotides line up with TRBD1. This CDR3 is built from 15 residues. V trimming: 7 bases; J trimming: 0 bases; junction bases outside the gene matches: 3. From germline, CDR1 is SGDLS and CDR2 YYNGEE. Supplemented by reference TRBV9 and TRBJ2-2, the full variable domain reads DSGVTQTPKHLITATGQRVTLRCSPRSGDLSVYWYQQSLDQGLQFLIQYYNGEERAKGNILERFSAQQFPDLHSELNLSSLELGDSALYFCASSTGGTNTGELFFGEGSRLTVL.

This clone was seen a single time. The chain couples TRBV30 to TRBJ1-4; D unclear. The V gene's germline CDR1 is GTSNPN and CDR2 SVGIG (reference sequence). The CDR3 totals 14 residues. Trimming took 0 bases from V and 5 from J, leaving 10 bases between them. CDR3 sequence (DNA): TGTGCCTGGAGTGTCCCCGATGAGAATGAAAAACTGTTTTTT. Translating it yields CAWSVPDENEKLFF.

DNA of the CDR3: TGCAGCGTCCACAGGGGGGGAGGCTACACCTTC. This encodes CSVHRGGGYTF. The V call is TRBV29-1, the J call TRBJ1-2, with 8 bases that match TRBD1. CDR3 length: 11 residues. The V gene's germline CDR1 is SQVTM and CDR2 ANQGSEA. V shed 6 bases, J shed 8 bases, and the junction held 5 bases outside the gene matches. Full variable domain (outside the CDR3, taken from reference TRBV29-1 and TRBJ1-2): SAVISQKPSRDICQRGTSLTIQCQVDSQVTMMFWYRQQPGQSLTLIATANQGSEATYESGFVIDKFPISRPNLTFSTLTVSNMSPEDSSIYLCSVHRGGGYTFGSGTRLTVV.

This clone was counted a single time. The chain combines TRBV9 with TRBJ1-1, with 8 bases matching TRBD1. The CDR3 runs 15 residues. Germline CDR1 SGDLS, CDR2 YYNGEE. Trimming at V came to 4 bases and at J to 5 bases, leaving 10 bases not matched to a gene. CDR3 region: CASSQFDRGRTEAFF. Here the CDR3 DNA reads TGTGCCAGCAGCCAATTCGACAGGGGACGAACTGAAGCTTTCTTT. Combining the CDR3 with reference TRBV9 and TRBJ1-1 gives the whole variable domain DSGVTQTPKHLITATGQRVTLRCSPRSGDLSVYWYQQSLDQGLQFLIQYYNGEERAKGNILERFSAQQFPDLHSELNLSSLELGDSALYFCASSQFDRGRTEAFFGQGTRLTVV.

The chain combines TRBV2 with TRBJ1-1, with 7 bases lining up with TRBD1. CDR3 size: 12 residues. Germline CDR1 reads SNHLY; CDR2 reads FYNNEI. V shed 4 bases and J 10 bases; nucleotides not matched to a gene: 6. The CDR3 bases are TGTGCCAGCAGTGGGGACAGTGGCGGAGCTTTCTTT. Amino acid sequence: CASSGDSGGAFF.

CDR3 DNA: TGTGCCAGCAGTGAAACCTCCCCCGAGATATATGGCTACACCTTC. Translation: CASSETSPEIYGYTF. The rearrangement joins TRBV6-1 to TRBJ1-2, with no clear D. Deletions cut 2 bases from V and 5 bases from J, with 15 bases between. The CDR3 has 15 amino acids. Germline V gene sequence: CDR1 MNHNS, CDR2 SASEGT.

The chain recombines TRBV5-5 with TRBJ1-1, with D hard to call. V shed 8 bases and J shed 5 bases, with 16 bases lying between them. The CDR3 runs to 13 residues. CDR1 and CDR2 from the germline V gene are SGHKS and YYEKEE (reference sequence). The CDR3 here is CASRTVGKTEAFF. The CDR3 nucleotides are TGTGCCAGTCGTACAGTAGGAAAAACTGAAGCTTTCTTT.

V usage is TRBV11-2 and J usage is TRBJ1-2; tentative D call: TRBD1 (5 bases). Trimming removed 5 bases at V and 4 bases at J, with 11 bases between. The CDR3 is 13 amino acids. In germline, CDR1 is SGHAT, CDR2 FQNNGV. Here the CDR3 reads CASSRGLTYGYTF. In DNA, the CDR3 is TGTGCCAGCAGCCGGGGGTTAACCTATGGCTACACCTTC.

This rearrangement joins TRBV2 to TRBJ1-1; D is possibly TRBD1 (6 bases). Per the germline V gene, CDR1 is SNHLY and CDR2 is FYNNEI. The CDR3 consists of 17 residues. With 6 bases removed from V and 0 bases from J, the gap between germline ends came to 20 bases. The CDR3 DNA follows: TGTGCCAGCAGCGCCCCCGGGGCCGACAGGTTGAACACTGAAGCTTTCTTT. It specifies CASSAPGADRLNTEAFF. The complete variable domain, with remaining parts taken from reference TRBV2 and TRBJ1-1, reads EPEVTQTPSHQVTQMGQEVILRCVPISNHLYFYWYRQILGQKVEFLVSFYNNEISEKSEIFDDQFSVERPDGSNFTLKIRSTKLEDSAMYFCASSAPGADRLNTEAFFGQGTRLTVV.

The rearrangement uses TRBV6-5 and TRBJ2-7; 10 bases align to TRBD1. V shed 7 bases and J 1 base; nucleotides not matched to a gene: 7. The CDR3 has 15 amino acids. From germline, CDR1 is MNHEY and CDR2 SVGAGI. The CDR3 loop is CASTPGTGASYEQYF. The CDR3 DNA reads TGTGCCAGCACCCCCGGGACAGGGGCTTCCTACGAGCAGTACTTC.

The chain uses TRBV19 and TRBJ2-3; no reliable D call. The CDR3 spans 14 residues. V lost 6 bases and J 3 bases, leaving 13 bases between the germline ends. The germline CDR1 and CDR2 sequences are LNHDA and SQIVND (reference sequence). CDR3 coding DNA: TGTGCCAGTAGCACGTTCATTGCGACAGATACGCAGTATTTT. It encodes CASSTFIATDTQYF.

The chain joins TRBV6-1 to TRBJ1-6, with a possible D match to TRBD1 (6 bases). Per germline, CDR1 MNHNS and CDR2 SASEGT. The CDR3 is 17 amino acids. V dropped 2 bases and J dropped 4 bases, with 15 bases sitting between them. The CDR3 spells CASSEWGGALYNSPLHF. The CDR3 nucleotides read TGTGCCAGCAGTGAATGGGGGGGCGCGTTATATAATTCACCCCTCCACTTT.

The V gene is TRBV28, the J gene TRBJ1-3; weak D call: TRBD1 (6 bases). V was pared by 5 bases and J by 4 bases, with 18 bases between. The CDR3 is 16 residues long. The V gene's germline CDR1 is MDHEN and CDR2 SYDVKM. DNA of the CDR3: TGTGCCAGCAGTGCCCCCCGGGGGGCGCGAGGAAACACCATATATTTT. Protein product: CASSAPRGARGNTIYF.

The rearrangement uses TRBV18 and TRBJ1-1; 11 bases are shared with TRBD1. Germline trimming cut 3 bases from V and 4 bases from J; bases unmatched to any gene: 4. The CDR3 is 15 residues long. The germline CDR1 and CDR2 sequences are KGHSH and LQKENI. The CDR3 protein is CASSPRTGGLTEAFF. In DNA form, the CDR3 reads TGTGCCAGCTCACCCCGGACAGGGGGCCTCACTGAAGCTTTCTTT.

The CDR3 is CASSLGEDWGYTF. The CDR3 nucleotides read TGTGCCAGCAGCTTAGGGGAAGACTGGGGCTACACCTTC. The V and J genes are TRBV5-4 and TRBJ1-2; maybe TRBD1 (5 bases). The CDR3 contains 13 residues. In germline, CDR1 is SGHNT, CDR2 YYREEE (reference sequence). V shed 2 bases and J shed 8 bases, with 13 bases lying between them. Full variable domain (outside the CDR3, taken from reference TRBV5-4 and TRBJ1-2): ETGVTQSPTHLIKTRGQQVTLRCSSQSGHNTVSWYQQALGQGPQFIFQYYREEENGRGNFPPRFSGLQFPNYSSELNVNALELDDSALYLCASSLGEDWGYTFGSGTRLTVV.

This sequence joins TRBV21-1 and TRBJ2-7; TRBD1, the D gene given by the table, was not confirmed from the DNA. TRBV21-1 is assigned pseudogene status. This CDR3 spans 17 amino acids. Here the CDR3 reads CASSKGSRTLKIGEQYF. Written as DNA, the CDR3 is TGTGCCAGCAGCAAAGGTTCAAGGACATTAAAAATCGGCGAGCAGTACTTC.

The rearrangement links TRBV19 to TRBJ1-6; 9 nucleotides agree with TRBD1. This CDR3 spans 18 amino acids. V was pared by 4 bases and J by 11 bases, with 18 bases of the junction left unmatched. Germline CDR1 reads LNHDA; CDR2 reads SQIVND (reference sequence). The DNA for the CDR3 is TGTGCCAGTAGTACCCCTCTCTACGGGACAGGGAAGATGGCACCCCTCCACTTT. Its protein is CASSTPLYGTGKMAPLHF.

The V gene is TRBV12-3 or TRBV12-4, the J gene TRBJ2-2, with D maybe TRBD1 (5 bases). The CDR3 consists of 13 residues. The V gene lost 2 bases and the J gene lost 7 bases, with 8 bases spanning the gap. The CDR3 loop is CASSLQGIGELFF. CDR3 in DNA: TGTGCCAGCAGTTTACAGGGAATCGGGGAGCTGTTTTTT.

This clone was seen more than once but under ten times. The V gene is TRBV6-1, the J gene TRBJ1-1; D is unresolved. CDR1 MNHNS and CDR2 SASEGT come from the germline V gene. Trimming removed 3 bases from V and 10 bases from J, with 9 bases in between. This CDR3 region has 11 residues. Written as DNA, the CDR3 is TGTGCCAGCAGTGACGGACTCCCAGCTTTCTTT. This gives the protein CASSDGLPAFF.

The rearrangement links TRBV5-6 to TRBJ1-2; 7 bases are a match to TRBD1. Germline V gives CDR1 SGHDT, CDR2 YYEEEE. This CDR3 contains 16 residues. Trimming took 6 bases from V and 5 from J; bases not matched to a gene: 16. CDR3 in DNA: TGTGCCAGCACAACCCCCGGGACAGTCTTTGAGTATGGCTACACCTTC. This encodes CASTTPGTVFEYGYTF.

The chain recombines TRBV11-3 with TRBJ1-1; a possible D gene is TRBD1 (5 bases). The CDR3 spans 13 residues. V dropped 5 bases and J dropped 1 base, with 8 bases sitting between them. Looked up from germline, CDR1 is SGHNT and CDR2 is YENEEA. The CDR3: CASSRRGNTEAFF. The CDR3 bases are TGTGCCAGCAGCCGAAGGGGGAACACTGAAGCTTTCTTT.

The chain carries TRBV19 and TRBJ2-2, with 8 nucleotides matching TRBD1. From germline, CDR1 is LNHDA and CDR2 SQIVND (reference sequence). The CDR3 is 16 amino acids. V lost 4 bases to trimming and J lost 5 bases; unmatched junction nucleotides: 9. For the CDR3, the DNA is TGTGCCAGTAGTACCCTCGGGACAGGAGGAACCGGGGAGCTGTTTTTT. It specifies CASSTLGTGGTGELFF.

This chain connects TRBV12-5 to TRBJ1-5; D might be TRBD1 (6 bases). The germline gives CDR1 LGHNT, CDR2 FRNRAP. The length of the CDR3 is 13 residues. V lost 6 bases, J lost 3 bases, and 9 bases lay in between. Written as DNA, the CDR3 is TGTGCTAGTGGCCAGGGGATCAATCAGCCCCAGCATTTT. The encoded protein is CASGQGINQPQHF.

The V gene is TRBV2, the J gene TRBJ2-2, with 7 nucleotides matching TRBD2. Germline values: CDR1 SNHLY, CDR2 FYNNEI. The CDR3 is 14 residues long. V shed 7 bases and J 1 base; nucleotides not matched to a gene: 3. The CDR3 spells CASNRGGNTGELFF. The DNA of the CDR3 is TGTGCCAGCAACCGCGGGGGGAACACCGGGGAGCTGTTTTTT. Full variable domain (missing parts from reference TRBV2 and TRBJ2-2): EPEVTQTPSHQVTQMGQEVILRCVPISNHLYFYWYRQILGQKVEFLVSFYNNEISEKSEIFDDQFSVERPDGSNFTLKIRSTKLEDSAMYFCASNRGGNTGELFFGEGSRLTVL.